This T cell receptor (beta chain) was obtained from a study of cytomegalovirus exposure and HLA in healthy donors. A note on this clone: The antigen remains unidentified.

Researchers ran the PCR with 60 Vbeta and 13 Jbeta primers. Authors' methods: A follow-up analysis tallied tens of millions of unique TCR beta chains, some 11 million shared. Assay used: immunoSEQ multiplex PCR; TCRdb lists only in-frame clones, some missing. V and J calls and clone size follow that table, whereas D and trimming were derived from the DNA. The sample records 150,000 to 200,000 clones, more than 75% being singletons. Germline values: CDR1 SGHTA, CDR2 FQGNSA. Losses at the gene ends were 5 bases for V and 4 bases for J; bases not matched to a gene: 8. The CDR3 is 15 residues long. Regarding the study as a whole: Association of a missense DCLRE1C variant with TCR beta V- and J-gene trimming was reported in a later analysis.

The chain has TRBV7-2 and TRBJ2-7; 10 bases are shared with TRBD2. The material sequenced was PBMCs. The source is a woman in her thirties in good health and CMV-seropositive. CDR3 residues: CASSIQRGGLYEQYF. CDR3 coding DNA: TGTGCCAGCAGCATCCAGCGGGGGGGCCTGTACGAGCAGTACTTC. Based on the CDR3 plus reference TRBV7-2 and TRBJ2-7, the full variable domain is GAGVSQSPSNKVTEKGKDVELRCDPISGHTALYWYRQSLGQGLEFLIYFQGNSAPDKSGLPSDRFSAERTGGSVSTLTIQRTQQEDSAVYLCASSIQRGGLYEQYFGPGTRLTVT.